This passage covers 22 T cell receptor beta chains from one sample sequenced in a study of T cell changes during pregnancy in multiple sclerosis. The assay was immunoSEQ multiplex PCR, and TCRdb's table has in-frame clones only and misses some. This sample carries 55,000 to 85,000 clones, approximately 90% of them seen once, and the ten largest clones take 1.5%. The sequencing used peripheral blood, collected in the third trimester of pregnancy. The receptors derive from a female donor with multiple sclerosis, enrolled in a pregnancy study.

The gene calls are TRBV12-5 and TRBJ2-7, with D unresolved. The CDR3 contains 14 residues. V lost 4 bases to trimming and J lost 1 base, with 11 bases between them. Germline CDR1 reads LGHNT; CDR2 reads FRNRAP. The CDR3 nucleotides are TGTGCTAGTGGTTCCTCGGTCAGGTCCTACGAGCAGTACTTC. Protein product: CASGSSVRSYEQYF. The full variable domain, its missing parts supplied by reference TRBV12-5 and TRBJ2-7, is DARVTQTPRHKVTEMGQEVTMRCQPILGHNTVFWYRQTMMQGLELLAYFRNRAPLDDSGMPKDRFSAEMPDATLATLKIQPSEPRDSAVYFCASGSSVRSYEQYFGPGTRLTVT.

This clone appeared a single time. The rearrangement joins TRBV9 to TRBJ1-2, with 9 bases that match TRBD1. The CDR3 has 17 amino acids. Trimming took 4 bases from V and 4 from J; bases not matched to a gene: 14. Germline assignment: CDR1 SGDLS and CDR2 YYNGEE. The CDR3 spells CASSPDPYLQGAYGYTF. The CDR3 DNA is TGTGCCAGCAGCCCCGACCCCTATTTACAGGGGGCCTATGGCTACACCTTC.

The gene calls are TRBV30 and TRBJ1-2, with 7 positions matching TRBD1. The V gene's germline CDR1 is GTSNPN and CDR2 SVGIG (reference sequence). J lost 8 bases, V lost 2 bases, and 11 bases had no gene match. The CDR3 is made up of 14 amino acids. Here the CDR3 DNA reads TGTGCCTGGAGTTCCTTCAGGGGGATCGGAGGCTACACCTTC. Translating it yields CAWSSFRGIGGYTF.

The CDR3 region has the DNA TGTGCCAGCAGCCTTACCAAGGGGGCGCGAGGCCCCGATACGCAGTATTTT. It is translated as CASSLTKGARGPDTQYF. V usage is TRBV11-3 and J usage is TRBJ2-3, with TRBD1 identical over 7 bases. The germline V gene has CDR1 SGHNT and CDR2 YENEEA. Trimming took 5 bases from V and 6 from J; bases not matched to a gene: 17. This CDR3 region has 17 residues. Looking up the rest from reference TRBV11-3 and TRBJ2-3 gives the full variable domain: EAGVVQSPRYKIIEKKQPVAFWCNPISGHNTLYWYLQNLGQGPELLIRYENEEAVDDSQLPKDRFSAERLKGVDSTLKIQPAELGDSAVYLCASSLTKGARGPDTQYFGPGTRLTVL.

V is TRBV27 and J is TRBJ1-6, with D tentatively TRBD1 (5 bases). Per germline, CDR1 MNHEY and CDR2 SMNVEV (reference sequence). V lost 4 bases and J lost 10, with 8 bases in between. The CDR3 length is 12 residues. CDR3 region: CASSWGSSPLHF. CDR3 in DNA: TGTGCCAGCAGTTGGGGCTCGTCACCCCTCCACTTT.

This clone occurred a few times. The chain carries TRBV2 and TRBJ1-2; a weak D match, TRBD1 (6 bases). The germline CDR1 and CDR2 sequences are SNHLY and FYNNEI. The CDR3 is 13 residues long. Trimming pared 6 bases from V and 4 bases from J, leaving 12 bases between. This CDR3 reads CASRPGQPYGYTF. The CDR3, as DNA: TGTGCCAGCAGGCCCGGACAGCCCTATGGCTACACCTTC.

The chain is built from TRBV18 and TRBJ2-5; D may be TRBD1 (5 bases). Between the trimmed V and J ends, which lost 0 bases and 5 bases, there was a span of 13 bases. Germline lookup yields CDR1 KGHSH and CDR2 LQKENI. The CDR3 consists of 15 residues. The CDR3 nucleotides are TGTGCCAGCTCACCACCGCAGGGCCGCGGTGAGACCCAGTACTTC. This codes for CASSPPQGRGETQYF.

The CDR3 sequence: CASSETGGGNQPQHF. The CDR3 nucleotides are TGTGCCAGCTCAGAGACAGGGGGAGGCAATCAGCCCCAGCATTTT. The gene calls are TRBV18 and TRBJ1-5; 9 bases align to TRBD1. V dropped 5 bases and J dropped 2; count of bases not matched to a gene: 4. The CDR3 runs to 15 residues. The germline V gene encodes CDR1 KGHSH and CDR2 LQKENI. The full variable domain, its missing parts supplied by reference TRBV18 and TRBJ1-5, is NAGVMQNPRHLVRRRGQEARLRCSPMKGHSHVYWYRQLPEEGLKFMVYLQKENIIDESGMPKERFSAEFPKEGPSILRIQQVVRGDSAAYFCASSETGGGNQPQHFGDGTRLSIL.

The rearrangement joins TRBV5-4 to TRBJ1-3; tentative D call: TRBD1 (6 bases). V shed 4 bases and J shed 4 bases, with 12 bases lying between them. Germline V gene data show CDR1 as SGHNT and CDR2 as YYREEE (reference sequence). This CDR3 contains 14 residues. DNA of the CDR3: TGTGCCAGCAGCCTCGCAGGGGTCGGAAACACCATATATTTT. Translated: CASSLAGVGNTIYF.

This clone appeared once. The chain is built from TRBV2 and TRBJ2-7; a weak D match, TRBD1 (5 bases). Germline V CDR1 and CDR2: SNHLY, FYNNEI. Trimming shortened V by 7 bases and J by 1 base, and 8 bases separated the two germline ends. This CDR3 contains 12 residues. CDR3 region: CASTRVSYEQYF. CDR3 coding DNA: TGTGCCAGCACCAGGGTTTCCTACGAGCAGTACTTC. Using reference TRBV2 and TRBJ2-7 for the parts outside the CDR3, the full variable domain is EPEVTQTPSHQVTQMGQEVILRCVPISNHLYFYWYRQILGQKVEFLVSFYNNEISEKSEIFDDQFSVERPDGSNFTLKIRSTKLEDSAMYFCASTRVSYEQYFGPGTRLTVT.

Turning to this clone: This specimen includes other DNA sequences encoding the same CDR3. The chain employs TRBV18 and TRBJ1-5; weak D call: TRBD1 (5 bases). This CDR3 spans 19 amino acids. CDR1 and CDR2 from the germline V gene are KGHSH and LQKENI. V was clipped by 2 bases and J by 0 bases, with 20 bases between them. This chain's CDR3 is CASSPSQGSPFYSNQPQHF. The CDR3 DNA is TGTGCCAGCTCACCATCCCAGGGCTCACCCTTTTATAGCAATCAGCCCCAGCATTTT.

The chain employs TRBV9 and TRBJ2-6; 15 nucleotides agree with TRBD2. Looked up from germline, CDR1 is SGDLS and CDR2 is YYNGEE. This CDR3 contains 20 residues. J lost 0 bases, V lost 3 bases, and 7 bases had no gene match. The CDR3 protein is CASSGTSGRVPGSGANVLTF. CDR3 coding DNA: TGTGCCAGCAGCGGGACTAGCGGGAGGGTCCCAGGCTCTGGGGCCAACGTCCTGACTTTC.

The chain has TRBV5-5 and TRBJ1-1; 7 nucleotides line up with TRBD1. CDR1 is SGHKS, CDR2 YYEKEE, per germline (reference sequence). This CDR3 spans 18 amino acids. The V segment lost 0 bases and the J segment 1 base; nucleotides outside the gene matches: 12. CDR3 bases: TGTGCCAGCAGCTTGGCCTCAAAAATCCGGGACAGGAACACTGAAGCTTTCTTT. Translation: CASSLASKIRDRNTEAFF.

CDR3 coding DNA: TGTGCCTGGAGCTCCGGGACAGGTCCTGAAGCTTTCTTT. Amino acids: CAWSSGTGPEAFF. The chain carries TRBV30 and TRBJ1-1, with 8 nucleotides matching TRBD1. Germline CDR1 reads GTSNPN; CDR2 reads SVGIG (reference sequence). The CDR3 totals 13 residues. V shed 3 bases, J shed 6 bases, and the junction held 6 bases outside the gene matches.

As for this clone: The germline gene is not matched at one end of the junction; a read error may be the cause. The V call is TRBV25-1, the J call TRBJ2-3; 7 nucleotides match TRBD1. CDR1 and CDR2 from the germline V gene are MGHDK and SYGVNS. CDR3 length: 12 residues. The CDR3 DNA reads TGTGCCAGCAGTAGGGCTGGGGACAGCCAGGGTTTT. Its protein product is CASSRAGDSQGF.

This chain uses TRBV2 with TRBJ2-3; 11 bases agree with TRBD1. V shed 5 bases and J 1 base; nucleotides not matched to a gene: 5. This CDR3 contains 16 residues. Germline values: CDR1 SNHLY, CDR2 FYNNEI. Here the CDR3 reads CASSQMGQGGTDTQYF. DNA for the CDR3: TGTGCCAGCAGTCAGATGGGACAGGGGGGCACAGATACGCAGTATTTT.

The chain employs TRBV5-4 and TRBJ1-1, with D maybe TRBD1 (6 bases). The V end lost 3 bases, the J end lost 5 bases, and 23 bases lay between the germline ends. The CDR3 is made up of 17 amino acids. The germline CDR1 and CDR2 sequences are SGHNT and YYREEE (reference sequence). CDR3: CASSSDSGYREGTEAFF. CDR3 bases: TGTGCCAGCAGCTCAGATTCAGGATACAGGGAGGGGACTGAAGCTTTCTTT.

V gene TRBV14 combines with J gene TRBJ2-5; D is ambiguous. Looked up from germline, CDR1 is SGHDN and CDR2 is FVKESK. The CDR3 length is 13 residues. V was shortened by 4 bases and J by 1 base, with 7 bases between the two germline ends. CDR3 amino acids: CASSPRLQETQYF. In DNA, the CDR3 is TGTGCCAGCAGCCCGAGACTCCAAGAGACCCAGTACTTC.

This clone came up once. The chain carries TRBV5-1 and TRBJ1-2, with D uncertain. The CDR3 is 15 residues long. Germline V CDR1 and CDR2: SGHRS, YFSETQ. The V end was cut by 1 base, the J end by 1 base, with 11 bases between. CDR3 coding DNA: TGCGCCAGCAGCTTGTCGGGGTTACATAACTATGGCTACACCTTC. Its protein is CASSLSGLHNYGYTF. Full variable domain (remainder filled in from reference TRBV5-1 and TRBJ1-2): KAGVTQTPRYLIKTRGQQVTLSCSPISGHRSVSWYQQTPGQGLQFLFEYFSETQRNKGNFPGRFSGRQFSNSRSEMNVSTLELGDSALYLCASSLSGLHNYGYTFGSGTRLTVV.

This chain uses TRBV11-2 with TRBJ2-3; 9 bases agree with TRBD2. Trimming took 5 bases from V and 2 from J; bases not matched to a gene: 8. The CDR3 totals 16 residues. In germline, CDR1 is SGHAT, CDR2 FQNNGV. The chain's CDR3 is CASSPSGRLHTDTQYF. The CDR3 DNA reads as TGTGCCAGCAGCCCAAGCGGGAGGCTCCACACAGATACGCAGTATTTT.

This clone has a single count. J is TRBJ1-2 and V is TRBV6-5; unclear D gene. This CDR3 is 13 amino acids long. Trimming took 6 bases from V and 4 from J, leaving 12 bases between them. Germline V gene lookup returns CDR1 MNHEY and CDR2 SVGAGI. DNA for the CDR3: TGTGCCAGCAGCCCACGGGTGGTCTATGGCTACACCTTC. This encodes CASSPRVVYGYTF.

The J gene is TRBJ1-5, the V gene TRBV7-8; 9 bases agree with TRBD1. The CDR3 is 17 amino acids. Trimming took 2 bases from V and 3 from J; bases not matched to a gene: 8. CDR1 and CDR2 (germline): SGHVS, FQNEAQ. Here the CDR3 reads CASSLNRTGVFNQPQHF. For the CDR3, the DNA is TGTGCCAGCAGCTTAAATAGGACAGGGGTCTTCAATCAGCCCCAGCATTTT.